This T cell receptor (beta chain) comes out of a study of CD8 T cells in ankylosing spondylitis. This clonotype was found a few times. Its specificity is not known. The V end lost 2 bases, the J end lost 6 bases, and 17 bases lay between the germline ends. The CDR3 covers 16 residues. Per germline, CDR1 MDHEN and CDR2 SYDVKM. Construction of TCR beta libraries was performed using quantitative 5'-RACE with molecular barcodes. TCRdb re-called the 5' RACE reads through MiXCR, storing one row per CDR3 protein. The data hold about 240,000 distinct CDR3 sequences, with around 10% observed a single time. Whole-study findings and limits: Reactive arthritis synovial fluid and blood were previously reported to contain some motif variants. Seemingly characteristic of ankylosing spondylitis blood was a TCR beta motif consisting of 7 or 8 highly homologous variants. Within peripheral blood, clones linked to disease were CD8+ and relatively rare.

The receptor's source is a male donor with ankylosing spondylitis or in good health (not recorded which). The genes are TRBV28 and TRBJ2-1; tentatively, D is TRBD2 (7 bases). The sequencing input was blood, either unsorted or a sorted T cell fraction (not recorded which). The CDR3 loop is CASSLVGGQGRNEQFF. The CDR3 nucleotides read TGTGCCAGCAGTTTAGTCGGGGGGCAGGGTCGCAATGAGCAGTTCTTC.